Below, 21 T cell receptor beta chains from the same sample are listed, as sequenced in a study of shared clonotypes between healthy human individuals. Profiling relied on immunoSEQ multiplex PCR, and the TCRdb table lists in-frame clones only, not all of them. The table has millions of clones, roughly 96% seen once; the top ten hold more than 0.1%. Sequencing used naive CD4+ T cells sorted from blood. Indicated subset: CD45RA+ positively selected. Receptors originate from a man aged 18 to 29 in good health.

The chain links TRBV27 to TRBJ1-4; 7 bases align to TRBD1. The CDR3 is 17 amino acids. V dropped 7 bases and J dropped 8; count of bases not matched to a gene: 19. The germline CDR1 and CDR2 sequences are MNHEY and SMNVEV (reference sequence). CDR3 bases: TGTGCCAGCAAAAACAGGGGCCCTTTGAGACCGAACGAAAAACTGTTTTTT. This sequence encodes CASKNRGPLRPNEKLFF.

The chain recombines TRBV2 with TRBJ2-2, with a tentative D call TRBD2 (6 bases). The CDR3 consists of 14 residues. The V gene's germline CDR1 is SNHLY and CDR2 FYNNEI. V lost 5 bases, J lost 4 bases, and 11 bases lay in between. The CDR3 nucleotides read TGTGCCAGCAGTCGGGACTTCACCACCGGGGAGCTGTTTTTT. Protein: CASSRDFTTGELFF.

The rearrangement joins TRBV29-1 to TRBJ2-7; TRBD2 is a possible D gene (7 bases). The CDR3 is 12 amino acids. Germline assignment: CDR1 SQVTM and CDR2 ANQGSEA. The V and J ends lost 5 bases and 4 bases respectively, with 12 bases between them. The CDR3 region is CSVQQGGYEQYF. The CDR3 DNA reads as TGCAGCGTTCAACAGGGAGGGTACGAGCAGTACTTC.

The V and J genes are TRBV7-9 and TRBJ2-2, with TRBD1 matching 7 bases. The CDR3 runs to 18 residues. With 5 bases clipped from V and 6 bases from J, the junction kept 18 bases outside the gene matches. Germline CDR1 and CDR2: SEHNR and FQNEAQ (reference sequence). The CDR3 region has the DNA TGTGCCAGCAGCCCGTCCGGGACAGACTACAAGGGGTCCGGGGAGCTGTTTTTT. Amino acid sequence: CASSPSGTDYKGSGELFF.

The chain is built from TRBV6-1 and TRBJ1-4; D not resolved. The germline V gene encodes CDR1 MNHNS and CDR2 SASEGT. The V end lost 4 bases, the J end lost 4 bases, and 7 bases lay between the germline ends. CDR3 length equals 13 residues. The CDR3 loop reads CASSVGFNEKLFF. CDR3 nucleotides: TGTGCCAGCAGTGTGGGGTTTAATGAAAAACTGTTTTTT.

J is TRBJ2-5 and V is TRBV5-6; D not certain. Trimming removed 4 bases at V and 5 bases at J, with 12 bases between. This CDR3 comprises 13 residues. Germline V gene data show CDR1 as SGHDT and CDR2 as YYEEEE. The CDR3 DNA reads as TGTGCCAGCAGCCTCATGGCTGGGGAGACCCAGTACTTC. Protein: CASSLMAGETQYF.

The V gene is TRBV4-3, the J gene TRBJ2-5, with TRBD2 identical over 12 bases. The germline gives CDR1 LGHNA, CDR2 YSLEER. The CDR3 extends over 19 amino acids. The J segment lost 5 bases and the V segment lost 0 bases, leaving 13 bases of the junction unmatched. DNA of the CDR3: TGCGCCAGCAGCCAAGAAGTAACTAGCGGGAGGAAGAAGGGGGAGACCCAGTACTTC. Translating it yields CASSQEVTSGRKKGETQYF.

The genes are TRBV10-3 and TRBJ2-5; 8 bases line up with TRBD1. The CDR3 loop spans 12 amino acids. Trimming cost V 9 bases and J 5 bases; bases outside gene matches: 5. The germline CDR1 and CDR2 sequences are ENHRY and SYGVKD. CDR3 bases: TGTGCCATACAGGGGGGCTCGGAGACCCAGTACTTC. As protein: CAIQGGSETQYF.

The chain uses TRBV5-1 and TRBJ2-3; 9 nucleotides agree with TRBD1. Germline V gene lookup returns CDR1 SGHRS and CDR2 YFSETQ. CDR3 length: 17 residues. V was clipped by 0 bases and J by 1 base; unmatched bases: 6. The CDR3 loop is CASSLVPGQGRTDTQYF. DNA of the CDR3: TGCGCCAGCAGCTTGGTCCCGGGACAGGGCCGCACAGATACGCAGTATTTT.

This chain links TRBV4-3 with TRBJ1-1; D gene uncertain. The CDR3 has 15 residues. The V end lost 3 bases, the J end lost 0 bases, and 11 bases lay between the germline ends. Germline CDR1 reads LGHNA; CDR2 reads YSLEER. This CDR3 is CASSHSVVMNTEAFF. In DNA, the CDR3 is TGCGCCAGCAGCCACTCCGTAGTGATGAACACTGAAGCTTTCTTT.

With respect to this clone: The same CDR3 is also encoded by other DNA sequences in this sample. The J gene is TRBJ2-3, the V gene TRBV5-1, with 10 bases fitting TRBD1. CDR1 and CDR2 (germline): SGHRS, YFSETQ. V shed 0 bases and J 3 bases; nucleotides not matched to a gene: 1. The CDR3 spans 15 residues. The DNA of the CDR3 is TGCGCCAGCAGCTTGGGGGACAGGGGTACAGATACGCAGTATTTT. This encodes CASSLGDRGTDTQYF. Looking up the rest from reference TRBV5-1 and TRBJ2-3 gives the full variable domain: KAGVTQTPRYLIKTRGQQVTLSCSPISGHRSVSWYQQTPGQGLQFLFEYFSETQRNKGNFPGRFSGRQFSNSRSEMNVSTLELGDSALYLCASSLGDRGTDTQYFGPGTRLTVL.

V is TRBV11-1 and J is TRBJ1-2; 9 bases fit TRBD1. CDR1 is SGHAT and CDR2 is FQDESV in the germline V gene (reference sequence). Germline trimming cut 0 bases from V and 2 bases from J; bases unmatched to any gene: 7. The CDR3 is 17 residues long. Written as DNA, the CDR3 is TGTGCCAGCAGCTTAGCGCCTGGGACAGGGCGAAACTATGGCTACACCTTC. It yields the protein CASSLAPGTGRNYGYTF.

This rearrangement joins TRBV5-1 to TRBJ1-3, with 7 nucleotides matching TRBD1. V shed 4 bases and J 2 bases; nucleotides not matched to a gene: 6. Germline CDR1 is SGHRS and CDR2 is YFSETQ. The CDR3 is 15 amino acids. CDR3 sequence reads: CASSRVQGAGNTIYF. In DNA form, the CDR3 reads TGCGCCAGCAGCCGCGTCCAGGGGGCTGGAAACACCATATATTTT.

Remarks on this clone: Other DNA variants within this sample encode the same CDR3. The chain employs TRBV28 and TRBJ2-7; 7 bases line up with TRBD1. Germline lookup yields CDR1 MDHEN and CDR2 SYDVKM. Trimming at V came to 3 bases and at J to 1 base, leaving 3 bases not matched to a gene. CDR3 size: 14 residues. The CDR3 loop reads CASSLTGQSYEQYF. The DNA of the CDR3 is TGTGCCAGCAGTTTGACAGGGCAATCCTACGAGCAGTACTTC.

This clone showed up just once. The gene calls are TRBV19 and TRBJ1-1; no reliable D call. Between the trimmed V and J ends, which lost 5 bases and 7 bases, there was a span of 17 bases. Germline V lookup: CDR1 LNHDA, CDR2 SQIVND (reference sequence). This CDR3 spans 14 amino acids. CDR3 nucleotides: TGTGCCAGTAGTGACCGCGGAGAAGTTGGTGAAGCTTTCTTT. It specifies CASSDRGEVGEAFF.

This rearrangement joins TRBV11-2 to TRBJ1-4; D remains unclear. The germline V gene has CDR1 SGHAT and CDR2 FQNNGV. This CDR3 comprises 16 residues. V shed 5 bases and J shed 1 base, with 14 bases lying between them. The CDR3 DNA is TGTGCCAGCAGCATAAGGGTTCCCAGAACTAATGAAAAACTGTTTTTT. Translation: CASSIRVPRTNEKLFF.

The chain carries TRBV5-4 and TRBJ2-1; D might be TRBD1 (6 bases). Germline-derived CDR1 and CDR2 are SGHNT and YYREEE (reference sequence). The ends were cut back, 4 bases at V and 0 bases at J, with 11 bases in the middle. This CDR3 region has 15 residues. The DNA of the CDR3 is TGTGCCAGCAGCGGGGGCGCAAGCTCCTACAATGAGCAGTTCTTC. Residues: CASSGGASSYNEQFF. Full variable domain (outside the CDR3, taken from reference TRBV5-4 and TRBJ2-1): ETGVTQSPTHLIKTRGQQVTLRCSSQSGHNTVSWYQQALGQGPQFIFQYYREEENGRGNFPPRFSGLQFPNYSSELNVNALELDDSALYLCASSGGASSYNEQFFGPGTRLTVL.

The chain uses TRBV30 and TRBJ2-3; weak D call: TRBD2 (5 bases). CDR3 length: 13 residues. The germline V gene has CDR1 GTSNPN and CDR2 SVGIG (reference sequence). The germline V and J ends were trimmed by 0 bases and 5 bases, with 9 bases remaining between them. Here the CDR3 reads CAWSVPGKDTQYF. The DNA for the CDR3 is TGTGCCTGGAGTGTCCCGGGGAAAGATACGCAGTATTTT.

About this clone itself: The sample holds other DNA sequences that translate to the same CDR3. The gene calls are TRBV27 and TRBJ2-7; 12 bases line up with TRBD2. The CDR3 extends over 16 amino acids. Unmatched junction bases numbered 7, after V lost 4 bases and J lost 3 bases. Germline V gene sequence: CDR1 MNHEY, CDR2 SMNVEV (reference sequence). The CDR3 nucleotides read TGTGCCAGCAGTTCCCGACTAGCGGGAGATATCTACGAGCAGTACTTC. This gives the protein CASSSRLAGDIYEQYF.

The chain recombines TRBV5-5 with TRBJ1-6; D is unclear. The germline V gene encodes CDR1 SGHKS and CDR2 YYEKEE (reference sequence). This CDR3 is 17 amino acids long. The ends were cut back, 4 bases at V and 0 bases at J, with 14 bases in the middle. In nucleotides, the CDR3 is TGTGCCAGCAGCCCCATCGACGTGGGCTCCTATAATTCACCCCTCCACTTT. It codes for CASSPIDVGSYNSPLHF.

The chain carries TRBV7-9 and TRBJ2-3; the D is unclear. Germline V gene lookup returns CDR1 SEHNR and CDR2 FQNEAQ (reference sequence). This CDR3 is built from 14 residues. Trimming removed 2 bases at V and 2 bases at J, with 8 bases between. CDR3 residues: CASSLPDHTDTQYF. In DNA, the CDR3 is TGTGCCAGCAGCTTACCGGACCACACAGATACGCAGTATTTT.